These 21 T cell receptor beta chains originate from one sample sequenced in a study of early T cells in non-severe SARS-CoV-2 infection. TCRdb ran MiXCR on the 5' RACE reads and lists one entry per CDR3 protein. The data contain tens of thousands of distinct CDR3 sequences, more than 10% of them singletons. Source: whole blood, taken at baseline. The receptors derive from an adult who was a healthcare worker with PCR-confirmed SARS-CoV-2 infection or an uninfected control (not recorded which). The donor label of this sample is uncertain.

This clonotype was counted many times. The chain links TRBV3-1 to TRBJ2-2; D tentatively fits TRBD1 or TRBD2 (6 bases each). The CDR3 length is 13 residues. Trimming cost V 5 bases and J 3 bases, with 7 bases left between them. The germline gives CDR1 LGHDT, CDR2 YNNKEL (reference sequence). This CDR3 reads CASSGGHTGELFF. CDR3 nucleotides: TGTGCCAGCAGCGGGGGGCACACCGGGGAGCTGTTTTTT.

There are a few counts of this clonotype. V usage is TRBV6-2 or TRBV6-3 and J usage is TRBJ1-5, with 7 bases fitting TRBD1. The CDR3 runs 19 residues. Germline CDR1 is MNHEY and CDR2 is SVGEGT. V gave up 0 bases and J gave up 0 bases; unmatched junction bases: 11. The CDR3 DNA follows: TGTGCCAGCAGTTACTCTGACAGGGCGCGGGGGAATAGCAATCAGCCCCAGCATTTT. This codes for CASSYSDRARGNSNQPQHF.

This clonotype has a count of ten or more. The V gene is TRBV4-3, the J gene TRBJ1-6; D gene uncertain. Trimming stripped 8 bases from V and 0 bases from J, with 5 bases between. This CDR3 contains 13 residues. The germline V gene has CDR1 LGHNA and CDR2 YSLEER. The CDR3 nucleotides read TGCGCCAGCGGTCCCTCCTATAATTCACCCCTCCACTTT. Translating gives CASGPSYNSPLHF.

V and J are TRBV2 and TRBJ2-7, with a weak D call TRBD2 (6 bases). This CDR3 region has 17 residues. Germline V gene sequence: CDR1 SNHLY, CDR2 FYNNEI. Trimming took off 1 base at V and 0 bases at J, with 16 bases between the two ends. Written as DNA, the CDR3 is TGTGCCAGCAGTGAAGAGGCCTTGGGGACTCTCTCCTACGAGCAGTACTTC. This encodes CASSEEALGTLSYEQYF.

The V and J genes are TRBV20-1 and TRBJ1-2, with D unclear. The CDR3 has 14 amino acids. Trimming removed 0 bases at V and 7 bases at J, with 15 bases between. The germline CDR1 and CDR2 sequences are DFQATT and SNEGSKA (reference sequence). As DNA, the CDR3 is TGCAGTGCTAGAGATCGGGGAAGGTTGACTGGCTACACCTTC. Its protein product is CSARDRGRLTGYTF.

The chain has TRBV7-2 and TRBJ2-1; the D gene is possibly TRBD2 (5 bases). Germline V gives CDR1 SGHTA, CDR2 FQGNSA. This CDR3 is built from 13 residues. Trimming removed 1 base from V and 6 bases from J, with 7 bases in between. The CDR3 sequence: CASSLERGNEQFF. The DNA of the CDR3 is TGTGCCAGCAGCTTAGAACGGGGCAATGAGCAGTTCTTC.

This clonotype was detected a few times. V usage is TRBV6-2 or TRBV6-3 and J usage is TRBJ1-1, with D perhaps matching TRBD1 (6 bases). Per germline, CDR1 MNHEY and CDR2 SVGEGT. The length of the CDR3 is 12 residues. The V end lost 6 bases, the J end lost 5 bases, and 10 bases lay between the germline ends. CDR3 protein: CASRYQGTEAFF. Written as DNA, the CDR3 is TGTGCCAGCAGGTATCAGGGGACTGAAGCTTTCTTT.

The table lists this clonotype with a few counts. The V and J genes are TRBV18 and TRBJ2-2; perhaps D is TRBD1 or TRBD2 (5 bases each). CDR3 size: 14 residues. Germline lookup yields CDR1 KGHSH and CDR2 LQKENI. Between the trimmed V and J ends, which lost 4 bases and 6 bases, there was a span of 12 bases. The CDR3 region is CASSRDGDAGELFF. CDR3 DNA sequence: TGTGCCAGCTCACGGGACGGCGACGCCGGGGAGCTGTTTTTT.

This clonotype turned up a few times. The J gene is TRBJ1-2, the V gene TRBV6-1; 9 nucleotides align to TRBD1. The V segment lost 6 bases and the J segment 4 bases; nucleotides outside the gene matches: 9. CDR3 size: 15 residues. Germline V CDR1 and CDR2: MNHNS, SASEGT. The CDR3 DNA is TGTGCCAGCAGCCAGGGACAGGGAAGCCTCTATGGCTACACCTTC. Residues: CASSQGQGSLYGYTF.

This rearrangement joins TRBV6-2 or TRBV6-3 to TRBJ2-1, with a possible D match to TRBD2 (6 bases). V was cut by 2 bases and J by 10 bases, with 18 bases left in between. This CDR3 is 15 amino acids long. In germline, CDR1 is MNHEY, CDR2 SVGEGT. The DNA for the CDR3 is TGTGCCAGCAGTTACCTCGGGACTCCTCTCAACGAGCAGTTCTTC. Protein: CASSYLGTPLNEQFF.

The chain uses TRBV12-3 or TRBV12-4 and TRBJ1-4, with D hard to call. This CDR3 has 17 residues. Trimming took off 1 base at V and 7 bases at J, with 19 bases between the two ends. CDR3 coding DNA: TGTGCCAGCAGTTTAGATCTAGTTGCCCCAGAGGGTGAAAAACTGTTTTTT. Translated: CASSLDLVAPEGEKLFF.

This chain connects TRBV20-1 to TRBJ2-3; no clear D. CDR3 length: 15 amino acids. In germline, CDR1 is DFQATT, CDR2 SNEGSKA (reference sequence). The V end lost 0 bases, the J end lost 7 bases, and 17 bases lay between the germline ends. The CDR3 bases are TGCAGTGCTAGAGATATGACCGGGCAGACGAATACGCAGTATTTT. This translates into CSARDMTGQTNTQYF.

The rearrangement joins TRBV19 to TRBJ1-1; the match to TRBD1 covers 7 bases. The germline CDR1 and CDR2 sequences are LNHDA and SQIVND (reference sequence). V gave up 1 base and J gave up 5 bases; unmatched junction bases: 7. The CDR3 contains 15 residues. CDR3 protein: CASSIVGTEGTEAFF. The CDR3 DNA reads TGTGCCAGTAGTATAGTAGGGACAGAAGGGACTGAAGCTTTCTTT. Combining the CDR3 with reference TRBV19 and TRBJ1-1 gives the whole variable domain DGGITQSPKYLFRKEGQNVTLSCEQNLNHDAMYWYRQDPGQGLRLIYYSQIVNDFQKGDIAEGYSVSREKKESFPLTVTSAQKNPTAFYLCASSIVGTEGTEAFFGQGTRLTVV.

In DNA form, the CDR3 reads TGTGCCAGCAGCCCAAGATCGCGGAGGGCTCAGGAAAAACTGTTTTTT. Protein sequence: CASSPRSRRAQEKLFF. V gene TRBV7-2 combines with J gene TRBJ1-4; D is unclear. Per germline, CDR1 SGHTA and CDR2 FQGNSA. This CDR3 is 16 amino acids long. V was clipped by 5 bases and J by 8 bases, with 21 bases between them.

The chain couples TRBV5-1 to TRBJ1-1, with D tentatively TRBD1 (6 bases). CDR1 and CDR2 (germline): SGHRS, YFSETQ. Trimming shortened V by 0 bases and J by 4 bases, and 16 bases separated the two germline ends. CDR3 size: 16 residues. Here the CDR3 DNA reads TGCGCCAGCAGCTTGGATAGGCGGGGGGCCGGCACTGAAGCTTTCTTT. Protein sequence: CASSLDRRGAGTEAFF.

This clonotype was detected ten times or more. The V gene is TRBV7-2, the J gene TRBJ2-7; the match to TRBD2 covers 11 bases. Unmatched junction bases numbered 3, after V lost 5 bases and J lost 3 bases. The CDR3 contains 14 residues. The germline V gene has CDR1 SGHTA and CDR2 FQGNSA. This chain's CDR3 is CASSLTSGSYEQYF. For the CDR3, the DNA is TGTGCCAGCAGCCTTACTAGCGGGAGCTACGAGCAGTACTTC.

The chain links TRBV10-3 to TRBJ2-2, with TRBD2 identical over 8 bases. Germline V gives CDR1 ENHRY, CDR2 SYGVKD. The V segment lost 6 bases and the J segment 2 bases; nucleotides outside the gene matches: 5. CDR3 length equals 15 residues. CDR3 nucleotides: TGTGCCATCAGCTTGGGACTAGGAAACACCGGGGAGCTGTTTTTT. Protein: CAISLGLGNTGELFF.

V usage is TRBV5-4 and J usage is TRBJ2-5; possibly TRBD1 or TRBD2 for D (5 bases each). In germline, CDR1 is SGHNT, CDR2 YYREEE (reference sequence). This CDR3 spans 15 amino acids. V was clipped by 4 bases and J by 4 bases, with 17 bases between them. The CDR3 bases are TGTGCCAGCAGCCAGATTGGTGGGGGTAGAGAGACCCAGTACTTC. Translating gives CASSQIGGGRETQYF.

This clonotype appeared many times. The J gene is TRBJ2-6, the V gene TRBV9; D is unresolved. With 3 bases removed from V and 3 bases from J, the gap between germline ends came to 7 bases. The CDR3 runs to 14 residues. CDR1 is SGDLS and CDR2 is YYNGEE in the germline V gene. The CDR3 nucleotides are TGTGCCAGCAGCGCACCCCATGGGGCCAACGTCCTGACTTTC. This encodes CASSAPHGANVLTF.

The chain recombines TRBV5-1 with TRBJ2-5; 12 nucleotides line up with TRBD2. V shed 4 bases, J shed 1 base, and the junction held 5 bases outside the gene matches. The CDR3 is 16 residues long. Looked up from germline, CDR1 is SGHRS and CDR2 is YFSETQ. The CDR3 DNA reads TGCGCCAGCAGCCGGGGGACTAGCGGGCGCCAAGAGACCCAGTACTTC. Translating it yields CASSRGTSGRQETQYF.

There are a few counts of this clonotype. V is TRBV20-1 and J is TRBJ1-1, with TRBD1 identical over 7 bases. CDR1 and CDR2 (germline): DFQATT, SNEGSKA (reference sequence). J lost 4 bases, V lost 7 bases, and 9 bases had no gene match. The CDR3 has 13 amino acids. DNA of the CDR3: TGCAGTGTGGGAAACAGGGGAGGCACTGAAGCTTTCTTT. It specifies CSVGNRGGTEAFF.